The 27 T cell receptor beta chains below were found in one sample sequenced in a study of low-dose radiotherapy and immunotherapy resistance in tumors. TRAV- and TRBV-specific primers were used for first-strand cDNA, which covered alpha and beta chains. The TCRs were subjected to amplification over about 19 PCR cycles employing a constant-region primer in conjunction with a V-primer adapter. From the reads, TCRdb called clonotypes with MiXCR, one entry per CDR3 protein. The sample consists of more than 70,000 distinct CDR3 sequences, around 30% of them appearing once. Time point specified: before trial treatment. The sample was PBMCs, taken before treatment. Receptors were obtained from a female donor with ovarian cancer.

This clonotype was found many times. The gene calls are TRBV24-1 and TRBJ2-2; D not resolved. Trimming removed 7 bases at V and 3 bases at J, with 5 bases between. The CDR3 extends over 12 amino acids. Germline CDR1 is KGHDR and CDR2 is SFDVKD. The CDR3 region is CATREDTGELFF. DNA for the CDR3: TGTGCCACCAGAGAGGACACCGGGGAGCTGTTTTTT.

This clonotype has at least ten counts. The genes are TRBV28 and TRBJ1-4; D unclear. V was pared by 6 bases and J by 16 bases, with 15 bases between. CDR3 length: 11 amino acids. Germline V gene sequence: CDR1 MDHEN, CDR2 SYDVKM. CDR3 protein: CASSRALEPFF. CDR3 sequence (DNA): TGTGCCAGCAGCCGGGCATTAGAACCGTTTTTT.

Ten or more counts support this clonotype. The chain carries TRBV19 and TRBJ2-3, with D possibly matching TRBD2 (6 bases). Germline CDR1 is LNHDA and CDR2 is SQIVND (reference sequence). V was trimmed by 3 bases and J by 0 bases, leaving 13 bases between them. The CDR3 runs to 16 residues. The CDR3 protein is CASSIAPLASTDTQYF. CDR3 coding DNA: TGTGCCAGTAGTATCGCTCCTCTAGCGAGCACAGATACGCAGTATTTT.

Points on this clonotype: A far larger clone is one nucleotide away, so this likely arose from a read error. CDR3 protein: CASSLPAETRIREQYF. The DNA of the CDR3 is TGTGCCAGCAGTTTACCGGCCGAGACTAGGATACGTGAGCAGTACTTC. The chain carries TRBV28 and TRBJ2-5; maybe TRBD2 (6 bases). The CDR3 loop spans 16 amino acids. The germline V gene has CDR1 MDHEN and CDR2 SYDVKM. V lost 2 bases, J lost 11 bases, and 24 bases lay in between. The whole variable domain, remainder taken from reference TRBV28 and TRBJ2-5, is DVKVTQSSRYLVKRTGEKVFLECVQDMDHENMFWYRQDPGLGLRLIYFSYDVKMKEKGDIPEGYSVSREKKERFSLILESASTNQTSMYLCASSLPAETRIREQYFGPGTRLLVL.

This clonotype was observed many times. This sequence joins TRBV10-3 and TRBJ2-1, with D perhaps given as TRBD1 or TRBD2 (5 bases each). Per germline, CDR1 ENHRY and CDR2 SYGVKD. Trimming stripped 3 bases from V and 8 bases from J, with 17 bases between. This CDR3 region has 15 residues. The CDR3 DNA sequence: TGTGCCATCAGTGACCCCCAGCGGTGGGGCCATGAGCAGTTCTTC. It yields the protein CAISDPQRWGHEQFF.

The chain links TRBV4-3 to TRBJ2-1, with 8 nucleotides matching TRBD1. V gave up 1 base and J gave up 9 bases; unmatched junction bases: 8. Germline loops: CDR1 LGHNA, CDR2 YSLEER. The CDR3 runs to 15 residues. The DNA for the CDR3 is TGCGCCAGCAGCCAAGGTCCGACAGGGGTTGGTGAGCAGTTCTTC. Translated: CASSQGPTGVGEQFF.

This clonotype was seen many times. The CDR3 DNA reads as TGCGCCAGCAGCCAAGGGGCGACAGGGAAGAGTAAGCTTTTCTTT. Translated: CASSQGATGKSKLFF. This rearrangement joins TRBV4-3 to TRBJ1-1; TRBD1 matches at 7 bases. The trim removed 1 base at V and 13 bases at J, leaving 15 bases unmatched. Germline CDR1 LGHNA, CDR2 YSLEER. This CDR3 region has 15 residues.

This clonotype showed up many times. This sequence joins TRBV29-1 and TRBJ2-7, with D perhaps matching TRBD2 (6 bases). The CDR3 loop spans 10 amino acids. Germline CDR1 SQVTM, CDR2 ANQGSEA. V lost 7 bases and J 5 bases, leaving 9 bases between the germline ends. The CDR3 bases are TGCAGCGGCGGCGGGGACGAGCAGTACTTC. This translates into CSGGGDEQYF.

With regard to this clonotype: A far larger clone is one base from this, pointing to a likely read error. This chain joins TRBV19 and TRBJ2-7; TRBD2 matches at 10 bases. V lost 10 bases to trimming and J lost 7 bases; unmatched junction nucleotides: 31. The CDR3 loop spans 20 amino acids. In germline, CDR1 is LNHDA, CDR2 SQIVND (reference sequence). In nucleotides, the CDR3 is TGTGCCACCGATGGGGCGGGGCTAGCGGGAGACCCGAGCTCCTACAATGAGCAGTACTTC. Protein sequence: CATDGAGLAGDPSSYNEQYF.

In its sample, this clonotype was seen a few times. The V gene is TRBV19, the J gene TRBJ2-4, with 8 positions matching TRBD1. The CDR3 length is 14 residues. CDR1 and CDR2 from the germline V gene are LNHDA and SQIVND (reference sequence). J was trimmed by 1 base and V by 8 bases; bases with no gene match: 4. CDR3 protein: CASHQGAAKNIQYF. The CDR3 region has the DNA TGTGCCAGTCACCAGGGGGCGGCCAAAAACATTCAGTACTTC. The whole variable domain, remainder taken from reference TRBV19 and TRBJ2-4, is DGGITQSPKYLFRKEGQNVTLSCEQNLNHDAMYWYRQDPGQGLRLIYYSQIVNDFQKGDIAEGYSVSREKKESFPLTVTSAQKNPTAFYLCASHQGAAKNIQYFGAGTRLSVL.

The chain combines TRBV12-3 or TRBV12-4 with TRBJ2-7; TRBD2 matches at 8 bases. The CDR3 extends over 15 amino acids. V lost 5 bases and J lost 1; bases outside the gene matches: 7. The CDR3 reads CASSGSSGTSYEQYF. Here the CDR3 DNA reads TGTGCCAGCAGTGGAAGTAGCGGGACTTCCTACGAGCAGTACTTC.

This clonotype was observed many times. The chain links TRBV14 to TRBJ2-1, with D possibly matching TRBD2 (5 bases). Germline loops: CDR1 SGHDN, CDR2 FVKESK. V was trimmed by 1 base and J by 9 bases, leaving 10 bases between them. The CDR3 spans 13 residues. The CDR3 DNA reads TGTGCCAGCAGCCAAGTCAGAGGAGGTGAGCAGTTCTTC. Translated, it gives CASSQVRGGEQFF.

The genes are TRBV13 and TRBJ2-5; D might be TRBD1 (6 bases). The CDR3 spans 14 residues. CDR1 is PRHDT, CDR2 FYEKMQ, per germline (reference sequence). Trimming took 5 bases from V and 3 from J, leaving 13 bases between them. CDR3: CASSPRTDEETQYF. The CDR3 DNA is TGTGCCAGCAGCCCAAGGACAGATGAAGAGACCCAGTACTTC.

The V gene is TRBV14, the J gene TRBJ2-1; 7 bases align to TRBD1. Losses at the gene ends were 4 bases for V and 2 bases for J; bases not matched to a gene: 8. This CDR3 comprises 16 residues. In germline, CDR1 is SGHDN, CDR2 FVKESK. CDR3 residues: CASSPGQQRPYNEQFF. DNA of the CDR3: TGTGCCAGCAGCCCGGGACAGCAAAGACCCTACAATGAGCAGTTCTTC.

In its sample, this clonotype was seen many times. At one boundary the junction diverges from the germline segment, which might be a read error. The chain couples TRBV5-3 to TRBJ2-6, with D unclear. TRBV5-3 is placed among ORFs of uncertain function. The CDR3 runs 15 residues. CDR3 region: CASSPTSSGANVLTF. The DNA of the CDR3 is TGCGCCAGCAGCCCAACGTCCTCTGGGGCCAACGTCCTGACTTTC.

This clonotype was seen a handful of times. The rearrangement uses TRBV3-1 and TRBJ1-5; 9 bases fit TRBD1. The CDR3 is made up of 15 amino acids. J gave up 4 bases and V 3 bases, and 4 bases lay outside the gene matches. The germline gives CDR1 LGHDT, CDR2 YNNKEL (reference sequence). CDR3: CASSQAGTGNQPQHF. DNA for the CDR3: TGTGCCAGCAGCCAGGCCGGGACAGGGAATCAGCCCCAGCATTTT. The full variable domain, completed using reference TRBV3-1 and TRBJ1-5, is DTAVSQTPKYLVTQMGNDKSIKCEQNLGHDTMYWYKQDSKKFLKIMFSYNNKELIINETVPNRFSPKSPDKAHLNLHINSLELGDSAVYFCASSQAGTGNQPQHFGDGTRLSIL.

This clonotype was counted ten times or more. The rearrangement links TRBV19 to TRBJ1-2; unclear D gene. V dropped 8 bases and J dropped 8 bases, with 15 bases sitting between them. This CDR3 is built from 12 residues. CDR1 is LNHDA and CDR2 is SQIVND in the germline V gene (reference sequence). The CDR3 protein is CASSVGLAGYTF. The CDR3 DNA is TGTGCCAGTTCCGTCGGGCTGGCCGGCTACACCTTC. Drawing the rest from reference TRBV19 and TRBJ1-2, the complete variable domain is DGGITQSPKYLFRKEGQNVTLSCEQNLNHDAMYWYRQDPGQGLRLIYYSQIVNDFQKGDIAEGYSVSREKKESFPLTVTSAQKNPTAFYLCASSVGLAGYTFGSGTRLTVV.

This clonotype was recorded many times. The chain employs TRBV28 and TRBJ2-1; 9 bases match TRBD2. V trimming: 6 bases; J trimming: 6 bases; junction bases outside the gene matches: 12. The germline V gene has CDR1 MDHEN and CDR2 SYDVKM. This CDR3 is built from 16 residues. The CDR3 DNA reads as TGTGCCAGCAGGCATGGCGGGGGGGCCAAGGTCAATGAGCAGTTCTTC. Its translation: CASRHGGGAKVNEQFF.

The genes are TRBV28 and TRBJ1-5, with 9 bases lining up with TRBD1. The CDR3 contains 15 residues. Germline V gene lookup returns CDR1 MDHEN and CDR2 SYDVKM. Losses at the gene ends were 4 bases for V and 7 bases for J; bases not matched to a gene: 8. The CDR3 DNA reads as TGTGCCAGCAGTTCGGGGACAGGGAGGACCCAGCCCCAGCATTTT. The encoded protein is CASSSGTGRTQPQHF.

The CDR3, as DNA: TGTGCCAGCAGCCCCGGGACATCGGTTGGACTGTTTTTT. It translates to CASSPGTSVGLFF. The chain uses TRBV7-9 and TRBJ1-4, with D maybe TRBD1 (6 bases). The CDR3 length is 13 residues. The V gene's germline CDR1 is SEHNR and CDR2 FQNEAQ (reference sequence). V was cut by 5 bases and J by 13 bases, with 17 bases left in between.

This clonotype was counted between two and nine times. This chain uses TRBV7-8 with TRBJ2-5; 11 bases fit TRBD2. Germline CDR1 is SGHVS and CDR2 is FQNEAQ. The CDR3 runs 16 residues. The J segment lost 1 base and the V segment lost 4 bases, leaving 5 bases of the junction unmatched. CDR3 DNA: TGTGCCAGCAGCTGGGGACTAGCGGAATCCCAAGAGACCCAGTACTTC. Amino acid sequence: CASSWGLAESQETQYF.

Comment on this clonotype: Since a far larger clone is one base different, this is likely a read error. The chain combines TRBV5-5 with TRBJ2-2; D unresolved. Germline CDR1 is SGHKS and CDR2 is YYEKEE (reference sequence). CDR3 length equals 12 residues. Here the CDR3 reads CASTYPTGELFF. The CDR3 region has the DNA TGCGCCAGCACCTATCCCACCGGGGAGCTGTTTTTT. Complete variable domain (other parts from reference TRBV5-5 and TRBJ2-2): DAGVTQSPTHLIKTRGQQVTLRCSPISGHKSVSWYQQVLGQGPQFIFQYYEKEERGRGNFPDRFSARQFPNYSSELNVNALLLGDSALYLCASTYPTGELFFGEGSRLTVL.

This clonotype has ten or more counts. The junction departs from germline at one end; a sequencing error may be responsible. The chain links TRBV24-1 to TRBJ2-3, with a possible D match to TRBD2 (5 bases). CDR1 and CDR2 from the germline V gene are KGHDR and SFDVKD. The CDR3 spans 14 residues. The CDR3 region is CSTSDPLGPDTQYF. CDR3 nucleotides: TGTTCCACCAGTGACCCACTAGGGCCAGATACGCAGTATTTT.

Turning to this clonotype: A read error likely explains this, since a far larger clone differs by one base. The chain recombines TRBV6-2 or TRBV6-3 with TRBJ2-7; 9 bases agree with TRBD2. Trimming cost V 5 bases and J 7 bases; bases outside gene matches: 15. Germline V gene lookup returns CDR1 MNHEY and CDR2 SVGEGT. The CDR3 extends over 16 amino acids. The CDR3, as DNA: TGTGCCAGCAGTACATCTAGCGGGATTGGGGATAATGAGCAGTACTTC. Translating it yields CASSTSSGIGDNEQYF.

V usage is TRBV2 and J usage is TRBJ2-5; 7 positions agree with TRBD2. The V gene's germline CDR1 is SNHLY and CDR2 FYNNEI. V trimming: 3 bases; J trimming: 7 bases; junction bases outside the gene matches: 2. There are 12 residues in the CDR3. DNA of the CDR3: TGTGCCAGCAGTGAGCGGGAGAGGACCCAGTACTTC. It codes for CASSERERTQYF.

This clonotype appeared many times. The rearrangement links TRBV29-1 to TRBJ2-6, with unresolved D. Trimming stripped 5 bases from V and 4 bases from J, with 12 bases between. This CDR3 spans 14 amino acids. Germline V gene sequence: CDR1 SQVTM, CDR2 ANQGSEA. This CDR3 reads CSVHPATGANVLTF. CDR3 sequence (DNA): TGCAGCGTTCACCCTGCGACCGGGGCCAACGTCCTGACTTTC.

This clonotype was seen repeatedly, ten times or more. The chain recombines TRBV6-2 or TRBV6-3 with TRBJ2-3; weak D call: TRBD1 (5 bases). Germline CDR1 reads MNHEY; CDR2 reads SVGEGT. Trimming pared 7 bases from V and 0 bases from J, leaving 11 bases between. The CDR3 is 14 amino acids. CDR3 sequence: CASTRATSTDTQYF. DNA for the CDR3: TGTGCCAGCACCAGGGCGACTAGCACAGATACGCAGTATTTT.